The rows below give T cell receptor beta chains drawn from one sample of a study of early T cells in non-severe SARS-CoV-2 infection. TCRdb re-called the 5' RACE reads with MiXCR, one entry per CDR3 protein. The profile shows 98,000 or so distinct CDR3 sequences, approximately 10% of them singletons. The sample was whole blood. All receptors derive from an adult who was a healthcare worker with PCR-confirmed SARS-CoV-2 infection or an uninfected control (not recorded which). CDR3s leave out the opening cysteine and the closing phenylalanine or tryptophan.

j_call: TRBJ1-2; v_call: TRBV7-9; cdr3_aa: ASSLGQPNYGYT
j_call: TRBJ2-7; v_call: TRBV20-1; cdr3_aa: SARDLLRDPTSYEQY
j_call: TRBJ1-1; v_call: TRBV11-2; cdr3_aa: ASSRENTEAF
j_call: TRBJ2-3; v_call: TRBV29-1; cdr3_aa: SVAGNRRAADTQY
j_call: TRBJ1-2; v_call: TRBV27; cdr3_aa: ASSEGFNYGYT
j_call: TRBJ1-2; v_call: TRBV7-9; cdr3_aa: ASSPPGGGYT
j_call: TRBJ1-5; v_call: TRBV24-1; cdr3_aa: ATSDLNNQPQH
j_call: TRBJ2-3; v_call: TRBV9; cdr3_aa: ASSPRSGAPTDTQY
j_call: TRBJ2-3; v_call: TRBV5-1; cdr3_aa: ASSPGPPITDTQY
j_call: TRBJ2-2; v_call: TRBV10-3; cdr3_aa: AISELQGNTGELF
j_call: TRBJ2-1; v_call: TRBV18; cdr3_aa: ASSPLGGTYNEQF
j_call: TRBJ1-1; v_call: TRBV7-8; cdr3_aa: ASSFALWGPNTEAF
j_call: TRBJ1-1; v_call: TRBV5-1; cdr3_aa: ASSIRDRNTEAF
j_call: TRBJ2-2; v_call: TRBV5-4; cdr3_aa: ASSPAFGGDTGELF
j_call: TRBJ2-3; v_call: TRBV3-1; cdr3_aa: ASSPQPTGNTDTQY
j_call: TRBJ1-3; v_call: TRBV11-2; cdr3_aa: ASSFTDTSGNTIY
j_call: TRBJ2-2; v_call: TRBV12-3/TRBV12-4; cdr3_aa: VSSLIRAGELF
j_call: TRBJ2-1; v_call: TRBV7-9; cdr3_aa: ASSLGEREAPYNEQF
j_call: TRBJ2-5; v_call: TRBV7-9; cdr3_aa: ASSLGGALGASGETQY
j_call: TRBJ2-3; v_call: TRBV7-3; cdr3_aa: ASSTRGADTQY
j_call: TRBJ2-5; v_call: TRBV7-2; cdr3_aa: ASSPMQETQY
j_call: TRBJ2-7; v_call: TRBV6-5; cdr3_aa: ASSYGAEQY
j_call: TRBJ2-4; v_call: TRBV6-1; cdr3_aa: ASRSGWGRGDKNIQY
j_call: TRBJ1-1; v_call: TRBV28; cdr3_aa: VSMQGGNTEAF
j_call: TRBJ1-1; v_call: TRBV2; cdr3_aa: ASTRQGNTEAF
j_call: TRBJ1-2; v_call: TRBV11-2; cdr3_aa: ASSLVRGSTSNYGYT
j_call: TRBJ1-2; v_call: TRBV24-1; cdr3_aa: ATSGQGAYYGYT
j_call: TRBJ2-5; v_call: TRBV15; cdr3_aa: ATSRDHGETQY
j_call: TRBJ2-1; v_call: TRBV12-3/TRBV12-4; cdr3_aa: ASSPQVKNNEQF
j_call: TRBJ2-6; v_call: TRBV6-1; cdr3_aa: ASRGQYSGANVLT
j_call: TRBJ1-1; v_call: TRBV29-1; cdr3_aa: SVEQGLRNTEAF
j_call: TRBJ2-7; v_call: TRBV7-2; cdr3_aa: ASSPASSGVSYEQY
j_call: TRBJ2-5; v_call: TRBV7-7; cdr3_aa: ASSRAGPRETQY
j_call: TRBJ2-3; v_call: TRBV28; cdr3_aa: ASRNAGTTDTQY
j_call: TRBJ1-1; v_call: TRBV28; cdr3_aa: ATQVANTEAF
j_call: TRBJ2-2; v_call: TRBV20-1; cdr3_aa: SARDGLLGTGELF
j_call: TRBJ2-2; v_call: TRBV6-2/TRBV6-3; cdr3_aa: ASTAVPGQGTGELF
j_call: TRBJ2-1; v_call: TRBV20-1; cdr3_aa: SSTGYNEQF
j_call: TRBJ2-3; v_call: TRBV3-1; cdr3_aa: ASSSSGGGDTQY
j_call: TRBJ1-6; v_call: TRBV27; cdr3_aa: ASSLVQGGNSPLH
j_call: TRBJ2-7; v_call: TRBV5-1; cdr3_aa: ASKRGTSDYEQY
j_call: TRBJ1-6; v_call: TRBV3-1; cdr3_aa: ASSEAGRGSPLH
j_call: TRBJ1-1; v_call: TRBV10-3; cdr3_aa: AISQTGTGNTEVF
j_call: TRBJ2-1; v_call: TRBV24-1; cdr3_aa: ATSDLLAGAGQF
j_call: TRBJ2-1; v_call: TRBV4-1; cdr3_aa: ASKPQASSGIYNEQF
j_call: TRBJ2-2; v_call: TRBV28; cdr3_aa: ASSSAASPHTGELF
j_call: TRBJ2-1; v_call: TRBV18; cdr3_aa: ASSPFRGGASSSYNEQF
j_call: TRBJ1-2; v_call: TRBV18; cdr3_aa: ASSPPSGGDGYT
j_call: TRBJ1-2; v_call: TRBV29-1; cdr3_aa: SVDGGRIDGYT
j_call: TRBJ1-2; v_call: TRBV6-5; cdr3_aa: ASSYSWQYYGYT
j_call: TRBJ1-1; v_call: TRBV7-2; cdr3_aa: ASSQRQGTEAF
j_call: TRBJ2-2; v_call: TRBV29-1; cdr3_aa: SVVDVAGTNTGELF
j_call: TRBJ2-7; v_call: TRBV7-9; cdr3_aa: ASSLAPGGETYEQY
j_call: TRBJ2-7; v_call: TRBV2; cdr3_aa: ASSVDRGHEQY